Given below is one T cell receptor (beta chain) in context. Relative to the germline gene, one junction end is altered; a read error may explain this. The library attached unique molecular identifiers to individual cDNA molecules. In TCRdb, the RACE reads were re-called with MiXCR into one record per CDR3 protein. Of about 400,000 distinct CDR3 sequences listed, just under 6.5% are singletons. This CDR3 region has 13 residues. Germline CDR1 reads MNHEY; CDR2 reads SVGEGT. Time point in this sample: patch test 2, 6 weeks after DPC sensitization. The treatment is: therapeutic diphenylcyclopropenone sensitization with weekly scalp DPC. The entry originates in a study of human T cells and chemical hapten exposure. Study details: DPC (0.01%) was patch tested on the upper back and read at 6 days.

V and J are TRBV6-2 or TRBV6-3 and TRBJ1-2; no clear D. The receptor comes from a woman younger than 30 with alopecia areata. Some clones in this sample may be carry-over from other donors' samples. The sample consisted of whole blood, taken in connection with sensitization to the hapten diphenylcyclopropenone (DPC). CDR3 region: CAGSFGPNYGYTF. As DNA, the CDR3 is TGTGCCGGCAGTTTCGGGCCAAACTATGGCTACACCTTC.